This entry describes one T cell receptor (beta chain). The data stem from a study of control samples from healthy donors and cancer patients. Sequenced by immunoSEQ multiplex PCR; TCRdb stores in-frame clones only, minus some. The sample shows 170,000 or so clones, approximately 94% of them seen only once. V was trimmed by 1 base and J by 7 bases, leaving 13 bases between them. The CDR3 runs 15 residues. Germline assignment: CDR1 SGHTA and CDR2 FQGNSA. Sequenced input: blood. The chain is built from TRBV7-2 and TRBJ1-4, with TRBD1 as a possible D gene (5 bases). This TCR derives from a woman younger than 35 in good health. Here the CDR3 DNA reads TGTGCCAGCAGCTTAGTCGGCGGGGACCGTGAAAAACTGTTTTTT. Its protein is CASSLVGGDREKLFF. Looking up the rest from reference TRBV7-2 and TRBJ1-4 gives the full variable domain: GAGVSQSPSNKVTEKGKDVELRCDPISGHTALYWYRQSLGQGLEFLIYFQGNSAPDKSGLPSDRFSAERTGGSVSTLTIQRTQQEDSAVYLCASSLVGGDREKLFFGSGTQLSVL.